Below, one T cell receptor beta chain is given with its context. Being one base from a much bigger clone, this may be a read error. Time point denoted: patch test 2, 6 weeks after DPC sensitization. The treatment was: therapeutic diphenylcyclopropenone sensitization with weekly scalp DPC. CDR1 and CDR2 (germline): LGHNA, YNFKEQ. Trimming removed 2 bases from V and 0 bases from J, with 14 bases in between. The CDR3 has 18 amino acids. MiXCR was run by TCRdb on the RACE reads, yielding one entry per CDR3 protein. The repertoire holds about 400,000 distinct CDR3 sequences, with 6% to 7% as singletons. These data belong to a study of human T cells and chemical hapten exposure.

V usage is TRBV4-2 and J usage is TRBJ2-6; D perhaps matches TRBD1 (5 bases). The sequenced sample was whole blood, obtained in connection with sensitization to the hapten diphenylcyclopropenone (DPC). The TCR sequence derives from a woman in her late teens or twenties with alopecia areata. Some clones in this sample may be carry-over from other donors' samples. In DNA form, the CDR3 reads TGTGCCAGCAGCCAATCGTTGACAGTACCCTCTGGGGCCAACGTCCTGACTTTC. As protein: CASSQSLTVPSGANVLTF.